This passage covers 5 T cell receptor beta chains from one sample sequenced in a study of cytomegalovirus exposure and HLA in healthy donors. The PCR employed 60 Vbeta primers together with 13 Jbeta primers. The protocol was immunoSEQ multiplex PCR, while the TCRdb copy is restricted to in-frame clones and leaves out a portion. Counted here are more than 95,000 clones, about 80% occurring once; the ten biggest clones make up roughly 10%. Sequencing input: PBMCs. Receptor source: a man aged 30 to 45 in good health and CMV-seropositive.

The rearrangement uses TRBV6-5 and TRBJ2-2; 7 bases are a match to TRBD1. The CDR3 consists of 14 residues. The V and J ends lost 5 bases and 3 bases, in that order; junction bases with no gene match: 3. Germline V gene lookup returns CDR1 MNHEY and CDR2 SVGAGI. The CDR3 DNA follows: TGTGCCAGCAGTCAAACAGGGGACACCGGGGAGCTGTTTTTT. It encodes CASSQTGDTGELFF.

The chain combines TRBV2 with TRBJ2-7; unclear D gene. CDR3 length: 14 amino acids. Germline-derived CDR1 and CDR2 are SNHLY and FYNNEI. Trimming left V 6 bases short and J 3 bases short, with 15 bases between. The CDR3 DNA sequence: TGTGCCAGCAGCCCCTCTGGGCAGGTCTACGAGCAGTACTTC. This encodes CASSPSGQVYEQYF.

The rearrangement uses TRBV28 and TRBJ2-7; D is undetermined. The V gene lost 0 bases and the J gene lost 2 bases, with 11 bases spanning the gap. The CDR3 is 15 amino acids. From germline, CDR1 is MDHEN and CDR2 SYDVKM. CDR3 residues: CASSLWEDLTYEQYF. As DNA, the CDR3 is TGTGCCAGCAGTTTATGGGAAGACTTGACCTACGAGCAGTACTTC.

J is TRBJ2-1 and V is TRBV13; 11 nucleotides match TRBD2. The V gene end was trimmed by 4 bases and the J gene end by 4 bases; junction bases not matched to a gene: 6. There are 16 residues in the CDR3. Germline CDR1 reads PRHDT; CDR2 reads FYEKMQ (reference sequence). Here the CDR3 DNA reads TGTGCCAGCAGCTCGGTTAGCGGGAGGGGTTACAATGAGCAGTTCTTC. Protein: CASSSVSGRGYNEQFF.

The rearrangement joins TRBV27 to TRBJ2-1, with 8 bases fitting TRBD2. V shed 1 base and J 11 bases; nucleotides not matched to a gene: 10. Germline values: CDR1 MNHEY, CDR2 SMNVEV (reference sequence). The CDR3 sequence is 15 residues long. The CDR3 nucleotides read TGTGCCAGCAGTTTATTCAGCGGGAGCCTCCTTCAGCAGTTCTTC. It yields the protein CASSLFSGSLLQQFF.